This T cell receptor beta chain is from a study of blood T cells in healthy people across ages. Broader study findings: Diversity of TCR beta per million T cells declined in a roughly linear way with age. Unsorted PBMCs ruled out conclusive naive versus antigen-experienced comparison. When one million T cells were used, diversity estimates were thought to be underestimates.

Combining a sample-barcoded 5' primer with a J-beta primer mix, a second PCR ran for roughly 7 to 12 cycles. All cDNA molecules were each tagged by a template-switch adaptor with 12 random nucleotides. Each CDR3 protein is one row after TCRdb ran MiXCR on the 5' RACE reads. Of hundreds of thousands of distinct CDR3 sequences listed, approximately 55% are singletons. The CDR3 totals 17 residues. Trimming removed 4 bases from V and 0 bases from J, with 18 bases in between. As regards this clonotype: Antigen unknown.

This chain joins TRBV12-3 or TRBV12-4 and TRBJ1-1; D is unresolved. This clonotype originated in an elderly man in good health. The source material was blood. CDR3 DNA: TGTGCCAGCAGTTACCGACTCCCAGGAGGGCTGAACACTGAAGCTTTCTTT. It codes for CASSYRLPGGLNTEAFF.